Presented here are 2 T cell receptor beta chains from one specimen sequenced in a study of T cell responses to AZD1222 COVID-19 vaccine (dated by TCRdb to the early 2020s). Receptor amplification or capture employed the immunoSEQ multiplex PCR assay. This is the immuneACCESS table as TCRdb keeps it, with only in-frame sequences that have V and J called. A part of the clones is gone; compared with another copy, unresolved V genes explain less than half, and the rest is unexplained. The sample records 95,000 to 150,000 clones, 93% of which are singletons. Together, the top ten hold 4% to 6% of the sample. This specimen's time point label, per the study, means: about 28 days (+/-7) after the second vaccine dose. The sequences come from peripheral blood, collected 28 days after the second AZD1222 dose. These receptors originate from an adult who received the AZD1222 COVID-19 vaccine.

The chain has TRBV27 and TRBJ2-7; the match to TRBD1 covers 9 bases. This CDR3 region has 14 residues. CDR1 and CDR2 from the germline V gene are MNHEY and SMNVEV (reference sequence). The J segment lost 1 base and the V segment lost 6 bases, leaving 4 bases of the junction unmatched. CDR3 nucleotides: TGTGCCAGCAGGGGACAGGGACGATCCTACGAGCAGTACTTC. This codes for CASRGQGRSYEQYF.

The chain combines TRBV2 with TRBJ2-5; D possibly corresponds to TRBD1 (5 bases). CDR1 is SNHLY and CDR2 is FYNNEI in the germline V gene. The CDR3 runs to 12 residues. Trimming took 4 bases from V and 4 from J, leaving 7 bases between them. The CDR3 here is CASSAGSETQYF. The CDR3 DNA reads as TGTGCCAGCAGTGCAGGGTCAGAGACCCAGTACTTC.